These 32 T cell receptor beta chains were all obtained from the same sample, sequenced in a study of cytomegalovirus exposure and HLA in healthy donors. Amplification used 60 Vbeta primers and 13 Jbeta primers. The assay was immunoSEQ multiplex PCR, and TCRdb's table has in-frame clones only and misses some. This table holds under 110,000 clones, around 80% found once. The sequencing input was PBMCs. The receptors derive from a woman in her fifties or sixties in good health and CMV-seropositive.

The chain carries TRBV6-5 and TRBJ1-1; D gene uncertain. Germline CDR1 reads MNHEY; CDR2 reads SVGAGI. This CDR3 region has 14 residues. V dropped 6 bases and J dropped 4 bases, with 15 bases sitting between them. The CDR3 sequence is CASRETWGGTEAFF. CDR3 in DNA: TGTGCCAGCAGGGAGACATGGGGAGGCACTGAAGCTTTCTTT.

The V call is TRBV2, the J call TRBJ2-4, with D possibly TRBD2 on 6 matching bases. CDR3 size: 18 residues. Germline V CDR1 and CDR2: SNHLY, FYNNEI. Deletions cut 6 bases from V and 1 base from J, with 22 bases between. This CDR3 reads CASSPRSLGGVAKNIQYF. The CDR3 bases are TGTGCCAGCAGCCCCAGGAGCCTGGGCGGGGTCGCCAAAAACATTCAGTACTTC.

CDR3 coding DNA: TGTGCCAGCAGCCTAGGCCGTGCGGCGCTCGGTCAGCCCCAGCATTTT. Protein product: CASSLGRAALGQPQHF. The chain is built from TRBV4-2 and TRBJ1-5; unclear D gene. CDR3 size: 16 residues. Trimming stripped 4 bases from V and 6 bases from J, with 19 bases between. CDR1 and CDR2 (germline): LGHNA, YNFKEQ.

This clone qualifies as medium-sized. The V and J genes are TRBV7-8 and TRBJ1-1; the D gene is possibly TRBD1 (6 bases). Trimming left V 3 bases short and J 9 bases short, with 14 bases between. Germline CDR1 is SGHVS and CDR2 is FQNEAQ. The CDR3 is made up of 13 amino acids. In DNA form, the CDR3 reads TGTGCCAGCAGCTTTTTTGCCGACAGGAAAGCTTTCTTT. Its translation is CASSFFADRKAFF. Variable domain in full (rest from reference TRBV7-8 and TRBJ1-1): GAGVSQSPRYKVAKRGQDVALRCDPISGHVSLFWYQQALGQGPEFLTYFQNEAQLDKSGLPSDRFFAERPEGSVSTLKIQRTQQEDSAVYLCASSFFADRKAFFGQGTRLTVV.

As DNA, the CDR3 is TGTGCCAGCAGGGGCAGGGGGCAAGAAAAACTGTTTTTT. Its protein product is CASRGRGQEKLFF. The chain uses TRBV6-5 and TRBJ1-4, with 8 bases identical to TRBD1. Looked up from germline, CDR1 is MNHEY and CDR2 is SVGAGI. J gave up 8 bases and V 6 bases, and 5 bases lay outside the gene matches. The length of the CDR3 is 13 residues.

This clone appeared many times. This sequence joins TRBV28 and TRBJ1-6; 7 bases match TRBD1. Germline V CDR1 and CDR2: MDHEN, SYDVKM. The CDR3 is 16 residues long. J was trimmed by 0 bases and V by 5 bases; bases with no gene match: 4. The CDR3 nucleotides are TGTGCCAGCAGTGTGACAGGGAACTCCTATAATTCACCCCTCCACTTT. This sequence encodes CASSVTGNSYNSPLHF.

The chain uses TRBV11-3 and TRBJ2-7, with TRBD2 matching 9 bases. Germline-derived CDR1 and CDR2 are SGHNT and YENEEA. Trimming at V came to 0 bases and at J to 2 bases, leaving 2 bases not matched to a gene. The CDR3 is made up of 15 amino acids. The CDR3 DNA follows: TGTGCCAGCAGCTTAGAGGCGGGGGGGACCTACGAGCAGTACTTC. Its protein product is CASSLEAGGTYEQYF.

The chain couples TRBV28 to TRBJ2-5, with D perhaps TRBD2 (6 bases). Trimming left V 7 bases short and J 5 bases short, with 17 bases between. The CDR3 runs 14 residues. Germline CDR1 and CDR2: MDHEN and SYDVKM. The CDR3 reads CASNLAKEGETQYF. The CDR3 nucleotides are TGTGCCAGCAACTTAGCCAAGGAGGGGGAGACCCAGTACTTC.

The CDR3 region has the DNA TGTGCCAGCAGTTCCCCCTTGAATGAGCAGTTCTTC. Translation gives CASSSPLNEQFF. This chain connects TRBV28 to TRBJ2-1; D is undetermined. Trimming cost V 4 bases and J 7 bases, with 8 bases left between them. The V gene's germline CDR1 is MDHEN and CDR2 SYDVKM. The CDR3 covers 12 residues.

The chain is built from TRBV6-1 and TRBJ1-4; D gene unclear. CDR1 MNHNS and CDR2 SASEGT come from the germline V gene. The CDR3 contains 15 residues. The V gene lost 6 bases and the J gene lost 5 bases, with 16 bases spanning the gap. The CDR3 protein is CASSPGTRGNEKLFF. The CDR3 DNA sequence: TGTGCCAGCAGCCCAGGAACTCGCGGGAATGAAAAACTGTTTTTT.

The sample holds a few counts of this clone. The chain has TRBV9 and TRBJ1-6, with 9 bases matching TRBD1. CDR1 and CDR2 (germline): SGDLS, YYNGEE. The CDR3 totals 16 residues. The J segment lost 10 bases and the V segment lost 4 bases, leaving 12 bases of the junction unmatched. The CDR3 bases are TGTGCCAGCAGCCCAAAGGGAGGGACAGGGCAATCACCCCTCCACTTT. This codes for CASSPKGGTGQSPLHF.

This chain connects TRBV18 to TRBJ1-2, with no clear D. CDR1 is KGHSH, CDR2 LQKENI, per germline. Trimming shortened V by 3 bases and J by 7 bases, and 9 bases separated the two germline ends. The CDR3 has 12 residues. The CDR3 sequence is CASSPGRVGYTF. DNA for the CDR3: TGTGCCAGCTCACCCGGGAGGGTTGGCTACACCTTC.

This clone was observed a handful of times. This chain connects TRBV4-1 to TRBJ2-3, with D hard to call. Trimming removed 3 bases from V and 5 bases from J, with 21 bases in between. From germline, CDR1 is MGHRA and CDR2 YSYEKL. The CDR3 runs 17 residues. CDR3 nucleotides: TGCGCCAGCAGCCAGAACTCTCTAGTTCCCAAATTAGATACGCAGTATTTT. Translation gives CASSQNSLVPKLDTQYF.

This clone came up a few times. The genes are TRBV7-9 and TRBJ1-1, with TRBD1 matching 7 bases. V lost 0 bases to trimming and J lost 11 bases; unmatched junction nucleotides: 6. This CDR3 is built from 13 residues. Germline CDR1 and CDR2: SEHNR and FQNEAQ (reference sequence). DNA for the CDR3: TGTGCCAGCAGCTTAGCGCAGGGGGAGTCGGCTTTCTTT. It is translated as CASSLAQGESAFF. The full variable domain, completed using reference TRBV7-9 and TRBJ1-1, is DTGVSQNPRHKITKRGQNVTFRCDPISEHNRLYWYRQTLGQGPEFLTYFQNEAQLEKSRLLSDRFSAERPKGSFSTLEIQRTEQGDSAMYLCASSLAQGESAFFGQGTRLTVV.

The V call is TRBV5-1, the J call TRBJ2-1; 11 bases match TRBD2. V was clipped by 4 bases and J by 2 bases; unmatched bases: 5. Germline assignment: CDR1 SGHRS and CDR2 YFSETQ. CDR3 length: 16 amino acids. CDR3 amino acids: CASSPASGGTYNEQFF. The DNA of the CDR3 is TGCGCCAGCAGCCCGGCTAGCGGGGGGACCTACAATGAGCAGTTCTTC.

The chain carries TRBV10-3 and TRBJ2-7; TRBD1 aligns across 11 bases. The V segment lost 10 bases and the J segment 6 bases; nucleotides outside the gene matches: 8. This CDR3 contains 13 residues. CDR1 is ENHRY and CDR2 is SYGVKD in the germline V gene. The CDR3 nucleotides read TGTGCCACTGCCGGGACAGGGGGATCCGAGCAGTACTTC. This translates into CATAGTGGSEQYF.

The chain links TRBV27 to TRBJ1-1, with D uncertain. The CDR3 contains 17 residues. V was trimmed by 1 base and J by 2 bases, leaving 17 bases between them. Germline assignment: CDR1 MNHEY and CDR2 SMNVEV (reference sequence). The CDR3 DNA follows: TGTGCCAGCAGTTTATTCGGTTCAGGAGGGTTAAACACTGAAGCTTTCTTT. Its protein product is CASSLFGSGGLNTEAFF.

The CDR3 is CASTRGGAGETQYF. The CDR3 coding sequence is TGTGCCAGTACCCGAGGGGGGGCGGGGGAGACCCAGTACTTC. The chain is built from TRBV19 and TRBJ2-5; D might be TRBD2 (7 bases). This CDR3 has 14 amino acids. Trimming cost V 7 bases and J 5 bases, with 17 bases left between them. The germline gives CDR1 LNHDA, CDR2 SQIVND (reference sequence).

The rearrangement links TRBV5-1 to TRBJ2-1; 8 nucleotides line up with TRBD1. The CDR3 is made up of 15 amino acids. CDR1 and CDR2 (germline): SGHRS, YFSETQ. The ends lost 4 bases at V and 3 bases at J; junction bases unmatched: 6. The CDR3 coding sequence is TGCGCCAGCAGCCCCACAGGGGGACACTACAATGAGCAGTTCTTC. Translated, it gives CASSPTGGHYNEQFF.

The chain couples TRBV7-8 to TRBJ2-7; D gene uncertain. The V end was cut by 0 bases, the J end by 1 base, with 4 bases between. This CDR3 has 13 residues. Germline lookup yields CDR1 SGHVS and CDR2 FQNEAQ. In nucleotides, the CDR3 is TGTGCCAGCAGCTTAGCCGGGTCCTACGAGCAGTACTTC. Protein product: CASSLAGSYEQYF.

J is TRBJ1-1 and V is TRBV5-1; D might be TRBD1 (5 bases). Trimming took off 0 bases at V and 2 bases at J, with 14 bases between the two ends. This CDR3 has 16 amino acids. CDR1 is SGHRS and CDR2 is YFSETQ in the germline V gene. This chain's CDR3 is CASSLDLGDFNTEAFF. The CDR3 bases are TGCGCCAGCAGCTTGGATTTGGGGGACTTTAACACTGAAGCTTTCTTT. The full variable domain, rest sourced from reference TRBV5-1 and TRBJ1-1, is KAGVTQTPRYLIKTRGQQVTLSCSPISGHRSVSWYQQTPGQGLQFLFEYFSETQRNKGNFPGRFSGRQFSNSRSEMNVSTLELGDSALYLCASSLDLGDFNTEAFFGQGTRLTVV.

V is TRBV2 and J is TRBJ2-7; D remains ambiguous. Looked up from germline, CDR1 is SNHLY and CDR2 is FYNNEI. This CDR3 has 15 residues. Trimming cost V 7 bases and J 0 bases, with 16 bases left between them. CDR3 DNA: TGTGCCAGCACCAAAGGAGACCTGAGCTCCTACGAGCAGTACTTC. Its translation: CASTKGDLSSYEQYF.

The CDR3 region has the DNA TGTGCCAGCAGCTTAGGGGCAGGGGATCCCTACGAGCAGTACTTC. This encodes CASSLGAGDPYEQYF. The chain is built from TRBV11-2 and TRBJ2-7; D may be TRBD1 (6 bases). This CDR3 has 15 residues. Trimming pared 1 base from V and 2 bases from J, leaving 12 bases between. Looked up from germline, CDR1 is SGHAT and CDR2 is FQNNGV.

CDR3 sequence: CASSSSGREDIQYF. The CDR3, as DNA: TGCGCCAGCAGCTCCTCTGGGAGGGAAGACATTCAGTACTTC. The chain is built from TRBV5-1 and TRBJ2-4, with 7 bases identical to TRBD2. This CDR3 is 14 amino acids long. The ends lost 3 bases at V and 8 bases at J; junction bases unmatched: 8. Germline CDR1 and CDR2: SGHRS and YFSETQ. Full variable domain (rest looked up from reference TRBV5-1 and TRBJ2-4): KAGVTQTPRYLIKTRGQQVTLSCSPISGHRSVSWYQQTPGQGLQFLFEYFSETQRNKGNFPGRFSGRQFSNSRSEMNVSTLELGDSALYLCASSSSGREDIQYFGAGTRLSVL.

The CDR3 is CASTERRSNQPQHF. CDR3 nucleotides: TGTGCCAGCACAGAACGCAGGAGCAATCAGCCCCAGCATTTT. J is TRBJ1-5 and V is TRBV6-1; no definite D call. The CDR3 length is 14 residues. Trimming took off 7 bases at V and 1 base at J, with 11 bases between the two ends. The germline V gene has CDR1 MNHNS and CDR2 SASEGT.

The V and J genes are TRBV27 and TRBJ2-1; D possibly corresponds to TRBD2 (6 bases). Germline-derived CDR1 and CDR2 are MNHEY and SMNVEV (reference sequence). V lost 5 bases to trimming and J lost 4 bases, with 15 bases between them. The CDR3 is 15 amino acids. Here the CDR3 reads CASSGLASRYNEQFF. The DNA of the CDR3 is TGTGCCAGCAGTGGGCTAGCGAGTCGATACAATGAGCAGTTCTTC.

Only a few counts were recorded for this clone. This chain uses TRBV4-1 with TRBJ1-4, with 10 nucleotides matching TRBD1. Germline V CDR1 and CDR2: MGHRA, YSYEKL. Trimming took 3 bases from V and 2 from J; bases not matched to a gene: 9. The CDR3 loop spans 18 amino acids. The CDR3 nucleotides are TGCGCCAGCAGCCAGTCCGGGACAGGGGAGGGTACTAATGAAAAACTGTTTTTT. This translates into CASSQSGTGEGTNEKLFF.

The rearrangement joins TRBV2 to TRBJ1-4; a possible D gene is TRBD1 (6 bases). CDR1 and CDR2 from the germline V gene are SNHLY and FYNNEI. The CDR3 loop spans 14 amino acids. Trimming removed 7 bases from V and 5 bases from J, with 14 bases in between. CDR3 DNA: TGTGCCAGCATAGCCGGGACAAGAAATGAAAAACTGTTTTTT. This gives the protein CASIAGTRNEKLFF. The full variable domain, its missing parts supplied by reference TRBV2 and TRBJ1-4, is EPEVTQTPSHQVTQMGQEVILRCVPISNHLYFYWYRQILGQKVEFLVSFYNNEISEKSEIFDDQFSVERPDGSNFTLKIRSTKLEDSAMYFCASIAGTRNEKLFFGSGTQLSVL.

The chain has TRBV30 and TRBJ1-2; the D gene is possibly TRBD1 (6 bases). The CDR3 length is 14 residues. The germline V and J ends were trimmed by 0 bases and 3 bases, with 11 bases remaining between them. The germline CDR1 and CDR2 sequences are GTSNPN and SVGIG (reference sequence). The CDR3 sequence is CAWSVPGADYGYTF. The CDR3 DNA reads TGTGCCTGGAGTGTACCAGGGGCGGACTATGGCTACACCTTC.

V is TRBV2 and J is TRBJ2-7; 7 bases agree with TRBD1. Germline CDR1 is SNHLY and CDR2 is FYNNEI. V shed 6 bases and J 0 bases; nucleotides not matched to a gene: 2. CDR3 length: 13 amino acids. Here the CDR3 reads CASSGQVSYEQYF. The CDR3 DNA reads TGTGCCAGCAGCGGACAGGTCTCCTACGAGCAGTACTTC.

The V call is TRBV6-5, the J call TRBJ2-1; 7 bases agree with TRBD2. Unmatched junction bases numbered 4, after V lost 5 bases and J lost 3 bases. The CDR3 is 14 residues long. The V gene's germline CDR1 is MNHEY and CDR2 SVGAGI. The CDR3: CASSEGTIYNEQFF. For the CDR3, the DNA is TGTGCCAGCAGTGAAGGGACTATCTACAATGAGCAGTTCTTC.

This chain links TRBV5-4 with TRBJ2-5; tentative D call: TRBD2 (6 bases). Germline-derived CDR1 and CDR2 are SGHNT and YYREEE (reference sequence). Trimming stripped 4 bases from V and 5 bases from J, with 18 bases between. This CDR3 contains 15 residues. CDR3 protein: CASSRGDRQQETQYF. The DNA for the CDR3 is TGTGCCAGCAGCCGCGGGGACCGACAGCAGGAGACCCAGTACTTC.